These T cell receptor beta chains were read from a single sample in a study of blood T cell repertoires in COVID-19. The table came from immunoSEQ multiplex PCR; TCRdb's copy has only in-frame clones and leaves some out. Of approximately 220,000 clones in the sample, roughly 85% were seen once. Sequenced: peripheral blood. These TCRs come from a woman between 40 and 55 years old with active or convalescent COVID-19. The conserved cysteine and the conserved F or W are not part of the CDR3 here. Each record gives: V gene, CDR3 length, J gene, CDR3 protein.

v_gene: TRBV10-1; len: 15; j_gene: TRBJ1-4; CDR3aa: ASSGYDRLATNEKLF
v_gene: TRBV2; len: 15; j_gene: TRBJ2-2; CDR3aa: ASTLAAGSGSVGELF
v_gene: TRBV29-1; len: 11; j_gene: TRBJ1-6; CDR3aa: SVETGVGSPLH
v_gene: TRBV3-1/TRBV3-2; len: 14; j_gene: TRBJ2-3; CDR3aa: ASSRGTSASTDTQY
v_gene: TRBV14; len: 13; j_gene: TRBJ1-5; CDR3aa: ASSQFGGPNQPQH
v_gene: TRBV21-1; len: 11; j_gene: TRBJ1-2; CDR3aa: ASSLGTGFGYT
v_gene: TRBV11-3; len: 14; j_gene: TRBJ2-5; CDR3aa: ASSSLFSGGVETQY
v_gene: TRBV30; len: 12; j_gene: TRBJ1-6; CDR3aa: AWSVRGGSSPLH
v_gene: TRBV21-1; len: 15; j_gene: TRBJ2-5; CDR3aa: ASSKVGTGGGGETQY
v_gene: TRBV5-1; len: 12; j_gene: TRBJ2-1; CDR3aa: ASSLSSGNNEQF
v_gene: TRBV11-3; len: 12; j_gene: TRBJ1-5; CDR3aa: ASSLSGDGQPQH